These 11 T cell receptor beta chains originate from one sample sequenced in a study of OX40 agonist ivuxolimab in advanced cancers. The repertoire was sequenced with immunoSEQ multiplex PCR; TCRdb's copy has only in-frame clones and lacks some. The data show some 80,000 clones, approximately 92% seen once. The specimen comprised CD4+ or CD8+ T cells sorted from blood, sampled in a trial of the OX40 agonist ivuxolimab. Every receptor here comes from an adult with an advanced solid tumor such as melanoma, head and neck, liver or kidney cancer.

The chain combines TRBV11-2 with TRBJ1-4, with D hard to call. CDR3 length: 15 residues. Trimming left V 1 base short and J 0 bases short, with 6 bases between. Per the germline V gene, CDR1 is SGHAT and CDR2 is FQNNGV. The CDR3 loop is CASSLVGATNEKLFF. DNA of the CDR3: TGTGCCAGCAGCTTAGTGGGTGCAACTAATGAAAAACTGTTTTTT.

The genes are TRBV4-1 and TRBJ1-3, with TRBD1 matching 10 bases. The CDR3 consists of 16 residues. V trimming: 1 base; J trimming: 3 bases; junction bases outside the gene matches: 3. The germline gives CDR1 MGHRA, CDR2 YSYEKL. This CDR3 is CASSQGDRGLGNTIYF. CDR3 DNA sequence: TGCGCCAGCAGCCAAGGAGACAGGGGGCTTGGAAACACCATATATTTT.

This rearrangement joins TRBV10-3 to TRBJ2-1; tentative D call: TRBD2 (6 bases). This CDR3 comprises 16 residues. V gave up 2 bases and J gave up 5 bases, with 16 bases separating them. CDR1 and CDR2 from the germline V gene are ENHRY and SYGVKD. For the CDR3, the DNA is TGTGCCATCAGTGAGATTTGGGGAGGAACTAACAATGAGCAGTTCTTC. Translation: CAISEIWGGTNNEQFF.

This clone has more than one count but fewer than ten. CDR3 DNA: TGTGCCAGCAGCTTGCCGGGGCGCCGGAATGAGCAGTTCTTC. Translated: CASSLPGRRNEQFF. The chain combines TRBV5-6 with TRBJ2-1, with D perhaps given as TRBD1 or TRBD2 (5 bases each). Deletions cut 1 base from V and 7 bases from J, with 12 bases between. CDR3 size: 14 residues. Germline CDR1 SGHDT, CDR2 YYEEEE.

This chain links TRBV9 with TRBJ1-1; 9 bases line up with TRBD1. The CDR3 length is 15 residues. V shed 3 bases, J shed 6 bases, and the junction held 9 bases outside the gene matches. Germline CDR1 reads SGDLS; CDR2 reads YYNGEE. Written as DNA, the CDR3 is TGTGCCAGCAGCGCGTTACAGGGGGCTGGGGCTGAAGCTTTCTTT. It specifies CASSALQGAGAEAFF. Supplemented by reference TRBV9 and TRBJ1-1, the full variable domain reads DSGVTQTPKHLITATGQRVTLRCSPRSGDLSVYWYQQSLDQGLQFLIQYYNGEERAKGNILERFSAQQFPDLHSELNLSSLELGDSALYFCASSALQGAGAEAFFGQGTRLTVV.

V and J are TRBV7-2 and TRBJ1-2; D gene unclear. The V gene lost 4 bases and the J gene lost 2 bases, with 11 bases spanning the gap. CDR3 size: 14 residues. The germline V gene has CDR1 SGHTA and CDR2 FQGNSA. CDR3 sequence: CASSSSRQNYGYTF. The CDR3 nucleotides are TGTGCCAGCAGCTCCTCGAGGCAGAACTATGGCTACACCTTC.

The V gene is TRBV6-5, the J gene TRBJ1-2; the D is unclear. CDR3 length: 14 amino acids. Germline V gene lookup returns CDR1 MNHEY and CDR2 SVGAGI. Trimming took off 0 bases at V and 0 bases at J, with 5 bases between the two ends. CDR3 DNA: TGTGCCAGCAGTTACTCCGCAGCTAACTATGGCTACACCTTC. Translating it yields CASSYSAANYGYTF.

The gene calls are TRBV7-6 and TRBJ2-7, with TRBD1 as a possible D gene (6 bases). This CDR3 has 17 residues. In germline, CDR1 is SGHVS, CDR2 FNYEAQ. The V and J ends lost 5 bases and 0 bases respectively, with 20 bases between them. In nucleotides, the CDR3 is TGTGCCAGCAGCCCTCAGACGGGCAGGGGAAGCTCCTACGAGCAGTACTTC. This gives the protein CASSPQTGRGSSYEQYF. The variable domain in full, with the rest retrieved from reference TRBV7-6 and TRBJ2-7, is GAGVSQSPRYKVTKRGQDVALRCDPISGHVSLYWYRQALGQGPEFLTYFNYEAQQDKSGLPNDRFSAERPEGSISTLTIQRTEQRDSAMYRCASSPQTGRGSSYEQYFGPGTRLTVT.

In its sample, this clone was seen once. The CDR3 coding sequence is TGTGCCAGCAGTTTAGTAGGAGGCTCCTACGAGCAGTACTTC. This codes for CASSLVGGSYEQYF. The rearrangement uses TRBV27 and TRBJ2-7, with D possibly TRBD2 on 5 matching bases. V lost 2 bases, J lost 0 bases, and 8 bases lay in between. The CDR3 is 14 residues long. Germline assignment: CDR1 MNHEY and CDR2 SMNVEV (reference sequence).

The J gene is TRBJ2-1, the V gene TRBV13, with D possibly being TRBD1 or TRBD2 (5 bases each). CDR3 length: 14 residues. V lost 2 bases and J lost 7, with 12 bases in between. In germline, CDR1 is PRHDT, CDR2 FYEKMQ (reference sequence). The CDR3 nucleotides read TGTGCCAGCAGCTTAACGGGTGGGGGAAATGAGCAGTTCTTC. Translating gives CASSLTGGGNEQFF. Full variable domain (remainder filled in from reference TRBV13 and TRBJ2-1): AAGVIQSPRHLIKEKRETATLKCYPIPRHDTVYWYQQGPGQDPQFLISFYEKMQSDKGSIPDRFSAQQFSDYHSELNMSSLELGDSALYFCASSLTGGGNEQFFGPGTRLTVL.

Only one count was recorded for this clone. This rearrangement joins TRBV27 to TRBJ2-7; D may be TRBD2 (7 bases). This CDR3 is built from 16 residues. The V and J ends lost 5 bases and 4 bases respectively, with 21 bases between them. Germline loops: CDR1 MNHEY, CDR2 SMNVEV (reference sequence). This CDR3 reads CASSPSWGGRQYEQYF. Written as DNA, the CDR3 is TGTGCCAGCAGTCCTTCGTGGGGGGGCAGACAATACGAGCAGTACTTC.